Listed here is a single T cell receptor beta chain. Study members were between 18 and 89 years old and lived in fewer than 30 US regions. Membership in each cohort depended on participant-reported clinical history. This specimen comes from a study of blood T cell repertoires in COVID-19. Measured with immunoSEQ multiplex PCR; TCRdb has only the in-frame clones, and not every one. The sample lists about 250,000 clones, over 75% occurring once. This clonotype originated in a middle-aged man who had recovered from COVID-19. Sequencing was done on a sample of PBMCs or T cells enriched from blood (not recorded which).

For the CDR3, the DNA is TGTGCCAGCAGTGAATTGGGGACAGGGGGCTACGAGCAGTACTTC. The encoded protein is CASSELGTGGYEQYF. The V call is TRBV6-1, the J call TRBJ2-7; TRBD1 matches at 11 bases. The CDR3 loop spans 15 amino acids. V lost 2 bases, J lost 3 bases, and 3 bases stayed unmatched. Germline assignment: CDR1 MNHNS and CDR2 SASEGT.